The clone carrying this T cell receptor beta chain showed up just a few times. Germline V gene data show CDR1 as MDHEN and CDR2 as SYDVKM. The V and J ends lost 4 bases and 2 bases respectively, with 10 bases between them. The CDR3 is made up of 14 amino acids. The sample belongs to a study of T-cell reconstitution after alpha-beta-depleted transplantation in children. Preparing the TCRbeta library involved the use of unique molecular identifiers. One entry per CDR3 protein, called by TCRdb with MiXCR from the PCR reads. The table includes approximately 800,000 distinct CDR3 sequences, 16% detected once.

V usage is TRBV28 and J usage is TRBJ2-3, with TRBD2 as a possible D gene (5 bases). This specimen consisted of PBMCs, mostly from graft donor cells, obtained 360 days after TCRalphabeta/CD19-depleted stem cell transplant. This receptor was taken from a male patient under 18 who had a stem cell transplant for acute lymphoblastic leukemia, so the T cells may come from the graft donor. In DNA, the CDR3 is TGTGCCAGCAGTTCTAGCCCATACACAGATACGCAGTATTTT. Protein sequence: CASSSSPYTDTQYF.